Each of the 28 T cell receptor beta chains below was sequenced from the same sample in a study of T cell changes during pregnancy in multiple sclerosis. Generated by immunoSEQ multiplex PCR, the TCRdb table keeps only in-frame clones and is missing some. The sample shows 80,000 to 130,000 clones, over 85% of them seen only once. The sequencing here drew on peripheral blood, taken in the second trimester of pregnancy. The receptors originated from a female donor with multiple sclerosis, enrolled in a pregnancy study.

The chain is built from TRBV27 and TRBJ2-7; maybe TRBD1 (6 bases). The V and J ends lost 6 bases and 2 bases respectively, with 20 bases between them. CDR3 length: 16 residues. CDR1 is MNHEY, CDR2 SMNVEV, per germline (reference sequence). The DNA for the CDR3 is TGTGCCAGCAGCCATACGGGCCCAGGGGCCCCCTACGAGCAGTACTTC. Residues: CASSHTGPGAPYEQYF.

This chain uses TRBV9 with TRBJ1-2; D possibly corresponds to TRBD1 (6 bases). Per the germline V gene, CDR1 is SGDLS and CDR2 is YYNGEE. V dropped 9 bases and J dropped 7 bases, with 25 bases sitting between them. There are 15 residues in the CDR3. The CDR3 DNA reads TGTGCCACGGGGCCCGGCGGCGGGGGGCATGGTGGCTACACCTTC. Its protein is CATGPGGGGHGGYTF.

The gene calls are TRBV5-4 and TRBJ1-3; 7 bases agree with TRBD1. V lost 0 bases and J lost 2; bases outside the gene matches: 2. CDR1 is SGHNT, CDR2 YYREEE, per germline (reference sequence). This CDR3 is 15 amino acids long. CDR3 amino acids: CASSLDRGPGNTIYF. The CDR3 coding sequence is TGTGCCAGCAGCTTGGACAGGGGCCCTGGAAACACCATATATTTT. Drawing the rest from reference TRBV5-4 and TRBJ1-3, the complete variable domain is ETGVTQSPTHLIKTRGQQVTLRCSSQSGHNTVSWYQQALGQGPQFIFQYYREEENGRGNFPPRFSGLQFPNYSSELNVNALELDDSALYLCASSLDRGPGNTIYFGEGSWLTVV.

On this clone: Other DNA sequences in this specimen translate into the identical CDR3. The rearrangement joins TRBV30 to TRBJ1-4, with TRBD1 as a possible D gene (5 bases). CDR3 length equals 13 residues. The ends were cut back, 0 bases at V and 4 bases at J, with 6 bases in the middle. The germline gives CDR1 GTSNPN, CDR2 SVGIG (reference sequence). The CDR3 region has the DNA TGTGCCTGGAGTGTCGGGGGTAATGAAAAACTGTTTTTT. As protein: CAWSVGGNEKLFF. The whole variable domain, filled in from reference TRBV30 and TRBJ1-4, reads SQTIHQWPATLVQPVGSPLSLECTVEGTSNPNLYWYRQAAGRGLQLLFYSVGIGQISSEVPQNLSASRPQDRQFILSSKKLLLSDSGFYLCAWSVGGNEKLFFGSGTQLSVL.

The V call is TRBV18, the J call TRBJ1-1; the D is unclear. V gave up 3 bases and J gave up 5 bases, with 10 bases separating them. The V gene's germline CDR1 is KGHSH and CDR2 LQKENI. The CDR3 runs 13 residues. CDR3 loop: CASSPMERTEAFF. The CDR3 DNA reads TGTGCCAGCTCACCCATGGAGCGGACTGAAGCTTTCTTT.

This rearrangement joins TRBV5-1 to TRBJ1-1, with D tentatively TRBD1 (6 bases). The germline gives CDR1 SGHRS, CDR2 YFSETQ. The CDR3 has 14 amino acids. The germline V and J ends were trimmed by 7 bases and 4 bases, with 17 bases remaining between them. CDR3 sequence: CASSVRGEGTEAFF. DNA for the CDR3: TGCGCCAGCTCCGTGAGGGGGGAGGGCACTGAAGCTTTCTTT.

This clone showed up just once. This chain uses TRBV18 with TRBJ2-1; 7 nucleotides align to TRBD2. V shed 2 bases and J 10 bases; nucleotides not matched to a gene: 11. Germline V gene sequence: CDR1 KGHSH, CDR2 LQKENI. CDR3 length: 15 residues. In DNA form, the CDR3 reads TGTGCCAGCTCACCATGGGCTAGCGGAGGCAAAGAGCAGTTCTTC. Protein sequence: CASSPWASGGKEQFF.

V usage is TRBV9 and J usage is TRBJ1-2; D gene unclear. Germline V CDR1 and CDR2: SGDLS, YYNGEE. The V end lost 0 bases, the J end lost 8 bases, and 17 bases lay between the germline ends. CDR3 length equals 15 residues. CDR3 nucleotide sequence: TGTGCCAGCAGCGTAGTTGGCGGAGACCTTTCCGGCTACACCTTC. Translation gives CASSVVGGDLSGYTF.

The chain uses TRBV11-2 and TRBJ2-3; TRBD1 might be the D (5 bases). Germline values: CDR1 SGHAT, CDR2 FQNNGV. This CDR3 is 15 amino acids long. Trimming removed 6 bases from V and 4 bases from J, with 17 bases in between. CDR3 sequence (DNA): TGTGCCAGCAGTCGATATCTGCAGGGCGCAGATACGCAGTATTTT. It yields the protein CASSRYLQGADTQYF.

Only a few counts were recorded for this clone. The CDR3 coding sequence is TGCGCCAGCAGTGGAAGACAGCTCTGCGAGCAGTACTTC. Residues: CASSGRQLCEQYF. The chain carries TRBV10-1 and TRBJ2-7; possibly TRBD1 for D (5 bases). The germline V gene has CDR1 WNHNN and CDR2 SYGVQD (reference sequence). V lost 4 bases and J 6 bases, leaving 13 bases between the germline ends. The CDR3 is 13 residues long.

The J gene is TRBJ1-2, the V gene TRBV28; D is perhaps TRBD1 (5 bases). From germline, CDR1 is MDHEN and CDR2 SYDVKM. Between the trimmed V and J ends, which lost 10 bases and 4 bases, there was a span of 19 bases. The CDR3 contains 14 residues. The CDR3 protein is CATQGAGPGYGYTF. The CDR3, as DNA: TGTGCCACCCAGGGTGCGGGGCCAGGCTATGGCTACACCTTC.

CDR3 amino acids: CASSQARVARAFF. CDR3 DNA sequence: TGTGCCAGCAGCCAAGCCCGGGTGGCCCGAGCTTTCTTT. The rearrangement links TRBV14 to TRBJ1-1, with unresolved D. CDR1 and CDR2 from the germline V gene are SGHDN and FVKESK. CDR3 length: 13 residues. With 1 base removed from V and 10 bases from J, the gap between germline ends came to 13 bases.

CDR3 region: CASSPPGQRGETQYF. CDR3 DNA: TGTGCCAGCAGTCCCCCGGGACAGAGGGGCGAGACCCAGTACTTC. The J gene is TRBJ2-5, the V gene TRBV28; 7 bases are shared with TRBD1. The CDR3 has 15 amino acids. CDR1 is MDHEN and CDR2 is SYDVKM in the germline V gene. The ends lost 5 bases at V and 5 bases at J; junction bases unmatched: 11. Supplemented by reference TRBV28 and TRBJ2-5, the full variable domain reads DVKVTQSSRYLVKRTGEKVFLECVQDMDHENMFWYRQDPGLGLRLIYFSYDVKMKEKGDIPEGYSVSREKKERFSLILESASTNQTSMYLCASSPPGQRGETQYFGPGTRLLVL.

The V gene is TRBV6-1, the J gene TRBJ2-7; TRBD1 aligns across 9 bases. This CDR3 contains 14 residues. Germline CDR1 and CDR2: MNHNS and SASEGT. The V and J ends lost 6 bases and 7 bases, in that order; junction bases with no gene match: 10. The CDR3 sequence: CASREEQGAREQYF. The CDR3 bases are TGTGCCAGCAGGGAGGAACAGGGGGCAAGGGAGCAGTACTTC.

The chain links TRBV7-3 to TRBJ2-1, with a possible D match to TRBD2 (7 bases). V lost 1 base to trimming and J lost 3 bases, with 13 bases between them. Germline values: CDR1 SGHTA, CDR2 FQGTGA. This CDR3 contains 16 residues. The CDR3 DNA follows: TGTGCCAGCAGCTTAAAAGGGGGGGCGGGCTACAATGAGCAGTTCTTC. Translated, it gives CASSLKGGAGYNEQFF.

CDR3 protein: CASSLQGPTYEQYF. The CDR3 nucleotides read TGCGCCAGCAGCTTGCAGGGGCCGACCTACGAGCAGTACTTC. The chain recombines TRBV5-1 with TRBJ2-7; perhaps TRBD1 as D (6 bases). The CDR3 is 14 residues long. Germline V CDR1 and CDR2: SGHRS, YFSETQ. Trimming cost V 1 base and J 2 bases, with 10 bases left between them.

This clone was observed a single time. V usage is TRBV7-2 and J usage is TRBJ2-1; the match to TRBD2 covers 9 bases. Germline assignment: CDR1 SGHTA and CDR2 FQGNSA. Trimming took 3 bases from V and 4 from J; bases not matched to a gene: 13. This CDR3 is 18 amino acids long. CDR3 loop: CASSLNSGGPGVYNEQFF. CDR3 nucleotides: TGTGCCAGCAGCTTGAATAGCGGGGGACCCGGAGTTTACAATGAGCAGTTCTTC.

The V gene is TRBV14, the J gene TRBJ2-1; 7 bases fit TRBD2. Germline values: CDR1 SGHDN, CDR2 FVKESK. V was clipped by 2 bases and J by 10 bases; unmatched bases: 11. This CDR3 is 15 amino acids long. The CDR3: CASSQQPSSGSEQFF. The CDR3 DNA reads as TGTGCCAGCAGCCAACAGCCTAGTAGCGGGTCAGAGCAGTTCTTC.

The chain employs TRBV6-5 and TRBJ2-3; TRBD2 matches at 7 bases. V shed 7 bases and J 14 bases; nucleotides not matched to a gene: 9. The CDR3 contains 11 residues. Germline V gene data show CDR1 as MNHEY and CDR2 as SVGAGI. Here the CDR3 DNA reads TGTGCCAGCACCTTCATGGGGGGGTCGTATTTT. Protein: CASTFMGGSYF.

The V and J genes are TRBV11-2 and TRBJ2-5, with 8 bases identical to TRBD2. The CDR3 length is 16 residues. J lost 3 bases, V lost 2 bases, and 8 bases had no gene match. Germline V gene lookup returns CDR1 SGHAT and CDR2 FQNNGV. The CDR3 DNA is TGTGCCAGCAGCTTAAGGGAACTAGCGGCCGAAGAGACCCAGTACTTC. Protein: CASSLRELAAEETQYF.

The V call is TRBV28, the J call TRBJ2-7, with 12 bases identical to TRBD2. Germline V gene sequence: CDR1 MDHEN, CDR2 SYDVKM. The CDR3 consists of 14 residues. Trimming removed 9 bases from V and 7 bases from J; junction bases left unmatched: 10. CDR3 region: CASMTSGRRGEQYF. DNA of the CDR3: TGTGCCAGTATGACTAGCGGGAGACGAGGAGAGCAGTACTTC. The entire variable domain, with the rest obtained from reference TRBV28 and TRBJ2-7, is as follows: DVKVTQSSRYLVKRTGEKVFLECVQDMDHENMFWYRQDPGLGLRLIYFSYDVKMKEKGDIPEGYSVSREKKERFSLILESASTNQTSMYLCASMTSGRRGEQYFGPGTRLTVT.

The V gene is TRBV5-1, the J gene TRBJ2-1; 8 bases map to TRBD2. Germline CDR1 SGHRS, CDR2 YFSETQ. The CDR3 has 16 amino acids. The V and J ends lost 0 bases and 10 bases, in that order; junction bases with no gene match: 12. CDR3 DNA sequence: TGCGCCAGCAGCTTGGAAGCTAGCGGGCCCTCCATGGAGCAGTTCTTC. Its protein is CASSLEASGPSMEQFF.

This chain uses TRBV12-2 with TRBJ2-1; the table names TRBD2, a call not compared with the DNA. TRBV12-2 is labeled a pseudogene. This CDR3 is 16 amino acids long. CDR3 sequence (DNA): TGTGCAAGTCGGAATGGGAGGGAGAAAGCCTACAATGAGCAGTTCTTC. Translated, it gives CASRNGREKAYNEQFF.

The chain is built from TRBV5-1 and TRBJ2-3; 11 nucleotides align to TRBD2. This CDR3 is 19 amino acids long. Germline values: CDR1 SGHRS, CDR2 YFSETQ. V was pared by 1 base and J by 5 bases, with 15 bases of the junction left unmatched. CDR3 region: CASSLRLAGGLLPQDTQYF. The CDR3 nucleotides are TGCGCCAGCAGCTTGCGGTTAGCGGGGGGGCTTTTACCACAAGATACGCAGTATTTT.

This chain links TRBV6-1 with TRBJ2-7; 16 bases are a match to TRBD2. The junction had 3 bases not matched to a gene; V was cut back by 0 bases and J by 4 bases. The CDR3 sequence is 17 residues long. Germline loops: CDR1 MNHNS, CDR2 SASEGT. The CDR3 spells CASSEAGLAGGKYEQYF. The DNA for the CDR3 is TGTGCCAGCAGTGAAGCGGGACTAGCGGGAGGGAAGTACGAGCAGTACTTC.

The chain recombines TRBV6-1 with TRBJ2-3, with D uncertain. With 7 bases removed from V and 1 base from J, the gap between germline ends came to 6 bases. The CDR3 is 12 residues long. Germline-derived CDR1 and CDR2 are MNHNS and SASEGT. This chain's CDR3 is CASNRGTDTQYF. DNA for the CDR3: TGTGCCAGCAATCGGGGCACAGATACGCAGTATTTT.

The CDR3 sequence: CATSRDPGLAYEQYF. CDR3 sequence (DNA): TGTGCCACCAGCAGAGATCCGGGACTGGCCTACGAGCAGTACTTC. The chain carries TRBV15 and TRBJ2-7; perhaps TRBD2 as D (6 bases). From germline, CDR1 is LNHNV and CDR2 YYDKDF (reference sequence). V was clipped by 0 bases and J by 2 bases, with 11 bases between them. The CDR3 spans 15 residues.

The V call is TRBV7-2, the J call TRBJ2-2; D is possibly TRBD2 (6 bases). Trimming left V 2 bases short and J 3 bases short, with 10 bases between. Germline V gives CDR1 SGHTA, CDR2 FQGNSA. The CDR3 consists of 15 residues. CDR3 loop: CASSLSGLHTGELFF. The DNA of the CDR3 is TGTGCCAGCAGCTTAAGTGGACTACACACCGGGGAGCTGTTTTTT.